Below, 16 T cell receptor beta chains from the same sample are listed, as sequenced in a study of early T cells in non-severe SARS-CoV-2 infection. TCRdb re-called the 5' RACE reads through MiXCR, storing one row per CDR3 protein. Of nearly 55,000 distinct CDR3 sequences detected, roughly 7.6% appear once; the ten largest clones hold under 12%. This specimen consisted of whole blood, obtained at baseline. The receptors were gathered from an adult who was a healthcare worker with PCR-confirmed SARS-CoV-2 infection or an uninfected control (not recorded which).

The CDR3 DNA follows: TGTGCCATCAATTTCAGACAGGGCTCGGGGAATGAGCAGTTCTTC. This translates into CAINFRQGSGNEQFF. The rearrangement joins TRBV10-3 to TRBJ2-1; TRBD1 matches 7 bases. The CDR3 runs to 15 residues. Germline assignment: CDR1 ENHRY and CDR2 SYGVKD. Trimming took 7 bases from V and 7 from J; bases not matched to a gene: 13.

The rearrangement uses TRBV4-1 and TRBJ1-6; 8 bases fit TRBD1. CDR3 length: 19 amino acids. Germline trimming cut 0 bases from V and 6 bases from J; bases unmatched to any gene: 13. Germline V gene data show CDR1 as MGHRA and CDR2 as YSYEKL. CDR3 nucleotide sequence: TGCGCCAGCAGCCAAGAGCACCCCCGAGGGGACAGGTCTAATTCACCCCTCCACTTT. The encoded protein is CASSQEHPRGDRSNSPLHF.

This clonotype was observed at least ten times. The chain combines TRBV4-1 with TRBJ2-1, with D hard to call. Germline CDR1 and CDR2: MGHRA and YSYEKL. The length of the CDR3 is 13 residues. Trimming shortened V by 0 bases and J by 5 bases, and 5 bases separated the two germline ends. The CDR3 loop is CASSQDQDNEQFF. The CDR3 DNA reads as TGCGCCAGCAGCCAAGATCAGGACAATGAGCAGTTCTTC.

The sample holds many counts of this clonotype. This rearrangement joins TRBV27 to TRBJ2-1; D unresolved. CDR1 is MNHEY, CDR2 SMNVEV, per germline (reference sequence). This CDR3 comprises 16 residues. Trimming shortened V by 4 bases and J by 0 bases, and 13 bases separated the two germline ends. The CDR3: CASSYRLTSSYNEQFF. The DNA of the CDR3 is TGTGCCAGCAGTTATCGACTGACAAGCTCCTACAATGAGCAGTTCTTC.

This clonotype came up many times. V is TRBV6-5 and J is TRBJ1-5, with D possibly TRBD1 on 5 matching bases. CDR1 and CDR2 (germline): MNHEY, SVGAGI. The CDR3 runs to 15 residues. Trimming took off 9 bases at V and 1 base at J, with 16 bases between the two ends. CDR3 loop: CASSALPGSNQPQHF. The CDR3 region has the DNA TGTGCCAGTAGCGCCCTGCCAGGGAGCAATCAGCCCCAGCATTTT.

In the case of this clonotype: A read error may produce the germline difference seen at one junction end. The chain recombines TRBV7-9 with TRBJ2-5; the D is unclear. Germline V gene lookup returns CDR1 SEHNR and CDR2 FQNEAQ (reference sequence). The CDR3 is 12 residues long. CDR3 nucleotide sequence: TGTGCCTGCAGCCAACCCCTAAAGACCCAGTACTTC. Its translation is CACSQPLKTQYF.

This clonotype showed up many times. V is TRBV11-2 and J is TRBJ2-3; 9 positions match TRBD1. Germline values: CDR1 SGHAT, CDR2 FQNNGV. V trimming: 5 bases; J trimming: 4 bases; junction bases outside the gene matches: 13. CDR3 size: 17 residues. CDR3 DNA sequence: TGTGCCAGCAGCCCGTACCGGAGGGACAGGGCCCCAGATACGCAGTATTTT. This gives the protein CASSPYRRDRAPDTQYF.

The chain's CDR3 is CASSSPLGQGAGDTQYF. The DNA of the CDR3 is TGTGCCAGCAGTTCGCCCCTAGGACAGGGGGCGGGAGATACGCAGTATTTT. The chain links TRBV12-3 or TRBV12-4 to TRBJ2-3, with TRBD1 matching over 11 bases. This CDR3 is 17 amino acids long. The trim removed 4 bases at V and 5 bases at J, leaving 11 bases unmatched.

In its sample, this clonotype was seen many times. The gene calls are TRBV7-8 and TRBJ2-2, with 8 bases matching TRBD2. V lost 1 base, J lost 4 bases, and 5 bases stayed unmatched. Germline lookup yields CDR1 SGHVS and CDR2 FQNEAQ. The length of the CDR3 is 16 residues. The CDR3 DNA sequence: TGTGCCAGCAGCTTAGGCGGGAGGATGAGCACCGGGGAGCTGTTTTTT. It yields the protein CASSLGGRMSTGELFF.

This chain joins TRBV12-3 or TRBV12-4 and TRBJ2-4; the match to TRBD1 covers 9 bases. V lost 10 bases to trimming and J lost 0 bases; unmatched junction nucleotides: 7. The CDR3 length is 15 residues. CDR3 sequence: CAIGQGSSAKNIQYF. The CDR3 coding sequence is TGTGCCATCGGACAGGGGTCTTCAGCCAAAAACATTCAGTACTTC.

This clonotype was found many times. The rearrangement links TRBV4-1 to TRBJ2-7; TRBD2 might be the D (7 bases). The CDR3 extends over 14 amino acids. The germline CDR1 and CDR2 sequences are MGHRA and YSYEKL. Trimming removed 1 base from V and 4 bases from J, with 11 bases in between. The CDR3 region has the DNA TGCGCCAGCAGCCAAGTCGGGGGGACATACGAGCAGTACTTC. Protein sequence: CASSQVGGTYEQYF.

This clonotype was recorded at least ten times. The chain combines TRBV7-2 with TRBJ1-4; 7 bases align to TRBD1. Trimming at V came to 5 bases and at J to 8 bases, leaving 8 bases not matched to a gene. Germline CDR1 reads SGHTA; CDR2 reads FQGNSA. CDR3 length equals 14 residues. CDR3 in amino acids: CASSPGGGGEKLFF. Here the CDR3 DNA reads TGTGCCAGCAGCCCGGGAGGGGGCGGAGAAAAACTGTTTTTT.

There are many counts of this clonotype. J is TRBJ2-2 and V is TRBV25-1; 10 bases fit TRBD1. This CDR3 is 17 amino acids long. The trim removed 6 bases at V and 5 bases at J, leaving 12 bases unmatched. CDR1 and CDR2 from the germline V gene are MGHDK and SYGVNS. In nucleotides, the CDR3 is TGTGCCAGCAGCCCATTTGCGGGACAGGGGTCGACCGGGGAGCTGTTTTTT. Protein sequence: CASSPFAGQGSTGELFF.

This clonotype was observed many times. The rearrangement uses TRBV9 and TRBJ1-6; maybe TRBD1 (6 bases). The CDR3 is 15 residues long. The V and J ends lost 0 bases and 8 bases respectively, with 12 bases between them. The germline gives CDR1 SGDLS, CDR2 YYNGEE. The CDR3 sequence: CASSVGRRGDSPLHF. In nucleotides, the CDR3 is TGTGCCAGCAGCGTAGGTCGCAGGGGCGATTCACCCCTCCACTTT.

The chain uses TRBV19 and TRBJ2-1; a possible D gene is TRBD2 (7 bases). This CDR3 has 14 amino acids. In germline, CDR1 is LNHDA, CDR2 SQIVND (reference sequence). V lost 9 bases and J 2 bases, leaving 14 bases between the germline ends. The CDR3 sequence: CASGGGSPYNEQFF. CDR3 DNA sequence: TGTGCCAGCGGGGGCGGGAGTCCCTACAATGAGCAGTTCTTC. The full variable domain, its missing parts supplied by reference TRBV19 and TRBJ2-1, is DGGITQSPKYLFRKEGQNVTLSCEQNLNHDAMYWYRQDPGQGLRLIYYSQIVNDFQKGDIAEGYSVSREKKESFPLTVTSAQKNPTAFYLCASGGGSPYNEQFFGPGTRLTVL.

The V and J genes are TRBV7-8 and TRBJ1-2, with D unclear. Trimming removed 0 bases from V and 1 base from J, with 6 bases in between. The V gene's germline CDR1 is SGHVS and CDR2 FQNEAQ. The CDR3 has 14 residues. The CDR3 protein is CASSLAGSNYGYTF. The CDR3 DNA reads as TGTGCCAGCAGCTTAGCGGGGAGTAACTATGGCTACACCTTC.